This T cell receptor (beta chain) was documented in a study of OX40 agonist ivuxolimab in advanced cancers. Assay used: immunoSEQ multiplex PCR; TCRdb lists only in-frame clones, some missing. Of roughly 80,000 clones detected, about 83% appear once; the ten largest clones hold about 0.76%. CDR1 SNHLY and CDR2 FYNNEI come from the germline V gene. Losses at the gene ends were 0 bases for V and 3 bases for J; bases not matched to a gene: 3. The CDR3 consists of 15 residues. Source: CD4+ or CD8+ T cells sorted from blood, taken in a trial of the OX40 agonist ivuxolimab. The receptor was isolated from an adult with an advanced solid tumor such as melanoma, head and neck, liver or kidney cancer. The chain is built from TRBV2 and TRBJ2-7, with 9 bases that match TRBD1. The CDR3 region has the DNA TGTGCCAGCAGTGAAGCGGGACAGGGCTTCTACGAGCAGTACTTC. Encoded protein: CASSEAGQGFYEQYF.